This TCR beta chain was sequenced in a study of OX40 agonist ivuxolimab in advanced cancers. On the study more broadly: The drug used for patients, ivuxolimab, was an agonistic anti-OX40 (CD134) antibody. The study reported partial responses in three patients: one hepatocellular carcinoma, two cutaneous melanoma. Whole-study results and caveats: The expanded peripheral T cells' antigen specificity was not determined.

As concerns this clone: Its specificity is not known.

Per germline, CDR1 SGHTA and CDR2 FQGNSA. This CDR3 has 16 amino acids. Between the trimmed V and J ends, which lost 3 bases and 4 bases, there was a span of 16 bases. Exclusion applied to patients with autoimmune disease history or systemic immunosuppression. Generated by immunoSEQ multiplex PCR, the TCRdb table keeps only in-frame clones and is missing some. The sample contains more than 60,000 clones, about 86% of which appear only once. The sample consisted of CD4+ or CD8+ T cells sorted from blood, taken in a trial of the OX40 agonist ivuxolimab. The V and J genes are TRBV7-2 and TRBJ1-3, with D hard to call. This clonotype originated in an adult with an advanced solid tumor such as melanoma, head and neck, liver or kidney cancer. The chain's CDR3 is CASSFTPGPSGNTIYF. For the CDR3, the DNA is TGTGCCAGCAGCTTCACCCCCGGCCCCTCGGGAAACACCATATATTTT.